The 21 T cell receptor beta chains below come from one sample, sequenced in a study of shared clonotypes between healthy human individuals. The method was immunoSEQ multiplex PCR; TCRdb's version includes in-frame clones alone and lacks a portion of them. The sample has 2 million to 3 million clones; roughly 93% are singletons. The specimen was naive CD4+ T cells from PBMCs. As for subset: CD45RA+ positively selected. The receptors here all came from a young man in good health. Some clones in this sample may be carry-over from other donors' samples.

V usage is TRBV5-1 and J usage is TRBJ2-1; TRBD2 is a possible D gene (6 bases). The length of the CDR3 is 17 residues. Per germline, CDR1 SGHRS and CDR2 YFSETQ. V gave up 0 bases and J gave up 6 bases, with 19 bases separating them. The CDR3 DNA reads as TGCGCCAGCAGCTTGGCGCCCGGGAGCCCTACAGCCAATGAGCAGTTCTTC. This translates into CASSLAPGSPTANEQFF.

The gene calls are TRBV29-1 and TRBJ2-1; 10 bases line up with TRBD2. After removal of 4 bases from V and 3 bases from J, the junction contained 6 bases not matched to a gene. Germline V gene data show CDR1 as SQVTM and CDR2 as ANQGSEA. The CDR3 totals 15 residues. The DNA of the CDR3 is TGCAGCGTTGCCACACTAGCGGGGAACTACAATGAGCAGTTCTTC. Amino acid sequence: CSVATLAGNYNEQFF.

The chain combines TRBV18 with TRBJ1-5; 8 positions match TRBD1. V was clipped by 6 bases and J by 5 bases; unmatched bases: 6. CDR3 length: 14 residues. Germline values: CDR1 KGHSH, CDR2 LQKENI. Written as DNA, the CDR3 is TGTGCCAGCTCCCCGGACAGGGACGATCAGCCCCAGCATTTT. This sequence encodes CASSPDRDDQPQHF.

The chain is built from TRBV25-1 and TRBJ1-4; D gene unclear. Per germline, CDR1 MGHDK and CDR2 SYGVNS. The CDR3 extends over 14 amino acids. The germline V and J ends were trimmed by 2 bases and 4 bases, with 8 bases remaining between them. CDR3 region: CASSERQDNEKLFF. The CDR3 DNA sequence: TGTGCCAGCAGTGAACGGCAGGATAATGAAAAACTGTTTTTT.

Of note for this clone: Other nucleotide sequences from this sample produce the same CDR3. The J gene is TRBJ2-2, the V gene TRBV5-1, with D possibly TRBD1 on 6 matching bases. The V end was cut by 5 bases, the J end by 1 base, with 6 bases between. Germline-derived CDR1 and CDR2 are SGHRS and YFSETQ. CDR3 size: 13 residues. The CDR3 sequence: CASRTGNTGELFF. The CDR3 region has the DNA TGCGCCAGCAGGACAGGGAACACCGGGGAGCTGTTTTTT.

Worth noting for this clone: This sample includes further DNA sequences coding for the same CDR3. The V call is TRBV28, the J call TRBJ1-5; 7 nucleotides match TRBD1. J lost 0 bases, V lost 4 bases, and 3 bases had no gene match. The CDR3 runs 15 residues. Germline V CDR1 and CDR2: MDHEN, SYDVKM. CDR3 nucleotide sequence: TGTGCCAGCAGTTCCACAGGGGCTAGCAATCAGCCCCAGCATTTT. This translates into CASSSTGASNQPQHF.

The CDR3 loop reads CASRRPGGSNQPQHF. CDR3 DNA: TGTGCCAGCAGACGACCAGGGGGGAGCAATCAGCCCCAGCATTTT. The rearrangement links TRBV28 to TRBJ1-5; TRBD1 aligns across 7 bases. V shed 6 bases and J 1 base; nucleotides not matched to a gene: 6. The CDR3 is 15 residues long. The germline CDR1 and CDR2 sequences are MDHEN and SYDVKM.

The CDR3 spells CASSGAHRLAGGDTQYF. CDR3 sequence (DNA): TGTGCCAGCAGTGGCGCCCACCGACTAGCGGGGGGAGATACGCAGTATTTT. The chain is built from TRBV6-1 and TRBJ2-3; 13 positions match TRBD2. The CDR3 runs to 17 residues. The germline V gene has CDR1 MNHNS and CDR2 SASEGT. V was pared by 4 bases and J by 5 bases, with 9 bases of the junction left unmatched.

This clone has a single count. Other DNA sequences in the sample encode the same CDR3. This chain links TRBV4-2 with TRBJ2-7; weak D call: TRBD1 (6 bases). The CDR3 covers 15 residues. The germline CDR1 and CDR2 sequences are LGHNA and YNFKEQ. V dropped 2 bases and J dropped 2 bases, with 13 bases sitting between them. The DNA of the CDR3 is TGTGCCAGCAGCCAATCAGGGGCCGGCCCCTACGAGCAGTACTTC. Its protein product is CASSQSGAGPYEQYF.

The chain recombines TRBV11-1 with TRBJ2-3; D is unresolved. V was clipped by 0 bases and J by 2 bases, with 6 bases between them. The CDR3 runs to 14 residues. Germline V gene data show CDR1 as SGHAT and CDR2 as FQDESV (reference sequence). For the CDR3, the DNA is TGTGCCAGCAGCTTAGCGCACGCCACAGATACGCAGTATTTT. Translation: CASSLAHATDTQYF. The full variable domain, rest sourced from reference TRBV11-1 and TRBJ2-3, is EAEVAQSPRYKITEKSQAVAFWCDPISGHATLYWYRQILGQGPELLVQFQDESVVDDSQLPKDRFSAERLKGVDSTLKIQPAELGDSAMYLCASSLAHATDTQYFGPGTRLTVL.

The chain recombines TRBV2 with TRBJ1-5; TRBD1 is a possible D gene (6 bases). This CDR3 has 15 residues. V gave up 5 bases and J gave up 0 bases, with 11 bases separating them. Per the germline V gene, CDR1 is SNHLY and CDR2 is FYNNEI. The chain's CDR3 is CASSPTGLSNQPQHF. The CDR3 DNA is TGTGCCAGCAGTCCGACAGGACTTAGCAATCAGCCCCAGCATTTT. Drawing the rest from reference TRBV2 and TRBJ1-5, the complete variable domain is EPEVTQTPSHQVTQMGQEVILRCVPISNHLYFYWYRQILGQKVEFLVSFYNNEISEKSEIFDDQFSVERPDGSNFTLKIRSTKLEDSAMYFCASSPTGLSNQPQHFGDGTRLSIL.

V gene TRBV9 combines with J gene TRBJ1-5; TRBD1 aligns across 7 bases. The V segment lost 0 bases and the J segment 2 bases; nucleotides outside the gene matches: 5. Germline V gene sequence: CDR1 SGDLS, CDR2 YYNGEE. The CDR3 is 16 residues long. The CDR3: CASSVDQGEGNQPQHF. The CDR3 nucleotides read TGTGCCAGCAGCGTAGATCAGGGGGAGGGCAATCAGCCCCAGCATTTT.

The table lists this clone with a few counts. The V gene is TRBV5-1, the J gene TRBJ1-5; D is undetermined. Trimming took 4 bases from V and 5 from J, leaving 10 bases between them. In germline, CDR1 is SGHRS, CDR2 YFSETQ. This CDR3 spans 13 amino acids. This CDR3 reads CASSQHSYQPQHF. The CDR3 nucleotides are TGCGCCAGCAGCCAACATTCTTATCAGCCCCAGCATTTT.

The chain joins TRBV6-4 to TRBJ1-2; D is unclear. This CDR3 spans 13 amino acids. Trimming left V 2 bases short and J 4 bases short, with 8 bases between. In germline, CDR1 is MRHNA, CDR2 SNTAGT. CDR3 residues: CASSDQLGYGYTF. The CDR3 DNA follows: TGTGCCAGCAGTGACCAATTGGGCTATGGCTACACCTTC.

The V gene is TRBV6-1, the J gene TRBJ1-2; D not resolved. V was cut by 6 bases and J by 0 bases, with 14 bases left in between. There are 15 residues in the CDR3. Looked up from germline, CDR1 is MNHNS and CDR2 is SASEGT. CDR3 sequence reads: CASRPQRSANYGYTF. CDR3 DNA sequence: TGTGCCAGCAGACCCCAGCGGAGTGCTAACTATGGCTACACCTTC.

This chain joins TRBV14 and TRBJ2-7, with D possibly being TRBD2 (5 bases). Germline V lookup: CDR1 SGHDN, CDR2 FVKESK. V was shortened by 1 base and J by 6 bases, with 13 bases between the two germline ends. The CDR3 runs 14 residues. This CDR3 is CASSQATRVSEQYF. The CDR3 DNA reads TGTGCCAGCAGCCAAGCTACTAGAGTCTCCGAGCAGTACTTC. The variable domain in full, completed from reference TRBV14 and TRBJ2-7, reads EAGVTQFPSHSVIEKGQTVTLRCDPISGHDNLYWYRRVMGKEIKFLLHFVKESKQDESGMPNNRFLAERTGGTYSTLKVQPAELEDSGVYFCASSQATRVSEQYFGPGTRLTVT.

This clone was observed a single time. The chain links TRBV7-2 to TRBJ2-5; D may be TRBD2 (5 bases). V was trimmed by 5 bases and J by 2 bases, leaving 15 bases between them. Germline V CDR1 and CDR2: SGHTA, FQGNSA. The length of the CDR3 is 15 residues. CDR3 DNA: TGTGCCAGCAGCCTCGGGGTGGGAGTACAAGAGACCCAGTACTTC. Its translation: CASSLGVGVQETQYF.

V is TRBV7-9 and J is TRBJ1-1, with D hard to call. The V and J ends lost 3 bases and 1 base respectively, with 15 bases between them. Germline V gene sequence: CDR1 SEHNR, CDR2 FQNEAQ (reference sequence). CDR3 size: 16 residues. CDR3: CASSFLTVVQNTEAFF. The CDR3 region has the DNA TGTGCCAGCAGCTTCCTGACCGTCGTCCAGAACACTGAAGCTTTCTTT.

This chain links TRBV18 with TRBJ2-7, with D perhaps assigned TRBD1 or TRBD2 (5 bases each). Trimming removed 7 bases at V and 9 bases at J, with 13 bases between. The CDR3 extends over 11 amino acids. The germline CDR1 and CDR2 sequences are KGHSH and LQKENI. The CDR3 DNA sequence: TGTGCCAGCTTTGGGGGTTCCGCGCAGTACTTC. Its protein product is CASFGGSAQYF.

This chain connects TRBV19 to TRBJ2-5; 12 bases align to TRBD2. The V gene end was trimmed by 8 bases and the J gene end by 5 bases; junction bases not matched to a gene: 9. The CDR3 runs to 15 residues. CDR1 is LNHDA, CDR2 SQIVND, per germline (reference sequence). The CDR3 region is CASAVGTSGRETQYF. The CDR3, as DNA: TGTGCCAGTGCGGTGGGAACTAGCGGGAGGGAGACCCAGTACTTC.

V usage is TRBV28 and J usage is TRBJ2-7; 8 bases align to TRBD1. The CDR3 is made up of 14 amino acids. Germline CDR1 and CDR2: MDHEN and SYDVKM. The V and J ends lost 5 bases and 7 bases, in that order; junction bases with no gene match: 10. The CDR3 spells CASSQGQGWSEQYF. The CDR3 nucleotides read TGTGCCAGCAGTCAAGGACAGGGTTGGTCTGAGCAGTACTTC.